One sample yielded the 19 T cell receptor beta chains listed below, sequenced in a study of shared clonotypes between healthy human individuals. Assay used: immunoSEQ multiplex PCR; TCRdb lists only in-frame clones, some missing. This sample has some 2,400,000 clones, with around 95% found just once. The sequencing sample was made of naive CD4+ T cells sorted from blood. As for subset: CD45RA+ positively selected. The origin of the receptors is a man younger than 35 in good health.

This chain connects TRBV27 to TRBJ1-1, with D perhaps TRBD1 (6 bases). The germline gives CDR1 MNHEY, CDR2 SMNVEV (reference sequence). The CDR3 extends over 13 amino acids. The germline V and J ends were trimmed by 11 bases and 6 bases, with 19 bases remaining between them. CDR3 protein: CASRGSPGAEAFF. The CDR3, as DNA: TGTGCCTCACGCGGGAGTCCAGGGGCTGAAGCTTTCTTT.

The V gene is TRBV10-3, the J gene TRBJ1-1; TRBD1 is a possible D gene (6 bases). Trimming pared 6 bases from V and 10 bases from J, leaving 15 bases between. From germline, CDR1 is ENHRY and CDR2 SYGVKD. The CDR3 runs to 12 residues. DNA of the CDR3: TGTGCCATCAGATCAGGGGAGGGAGGAGCTTTCTTT. This encodes CAIRSGEGGAFF.

The table lists this clone with a count of one. The chain uses TRBV7-9 and TRBJ1-3; D is uncertain. Germline lookup yields CDR1 SEHNR and CDR2 FQNEAQ (reference sequence). The CDR3 covers 14 residues. Deletions cut 5 bases from V and 9 bases from J, with 17 bases between. Written as DNA, the CDR3 is TGTGCCAGCAGCCGAGTCGGCGGGCCGGCCACCATATATTTT. Protein sequence: CASSRVGGPATIYF.

The chain links TRBV13 to TRBJ2-7; D may be TRBD1 or TRBD2 (5 bases each). Germline V CDR1 and CDR2: PRHDT, FYEKMQ (reference sequence). CDR3 length: 14 amino acids. V shed 5 bases and J shed 2 bases, with 13 bases lying between them. Written as DNA, the CDR3 is TGTGCCAGCAGCCCCTGGGACCAGCCCTACGAGCAGTACTTC. This codes for CASSPWDQPYEQYF.

This clone was observed a single time. The rearrangement uses TRBV5-4 and TRBJ2-7; tentatively, D is TRBD2 (5 bases). The CDR3 consists of 15 residues. V lost 0 bases to trimming and J lost 2 bases, with 12 bases between them. CDR1 SGHNT and CDR2 YYREEE come from the germline V gene (reference sequence). The CDR3 coding sequence is TGTGCCAGCAGCTTGGGGGAGTCGTCCGCCTACGAGCAGTACTTC. It codes for CASSLGESSAYEQYF. Together with reference TRBV5-4 and TRBJ2-7, the CDR3 gives the full variable domain: ETGVTQSPTHLIKTRGQQVTLRCSSQSGHNTVSWYQQALGQGPQFIFQYYREEENGRGNFPPRFSGLQFPNYSSELNVNALELDDSALYLCASSLGESSAYEQYFGPGTRLTVT.

The chain links TRBV20-1 to TRBJ2-7, with 7 bases aligning to TRBD2. V trimming: 6 bases; J trimming: 9 bases; junction bases outside the gene matches: 8. The germline V gene has CDR1 DFQATT and CDR2 SNEGSKA (reference sequence). The CDR3 is made up of 11 amino acids. DNA of the CDR3: TGCAGTGCAGAGGGGACTACAAGGCAGTACTTC. This gives the protein CSAEGTTRQYF.

The J gene is TRBJ2-7, the V gene TRBV5-4; 8 bases are a match to TRBD2. The CDR3 runs to 16 residues. Germline V gene data show CDR1 as SGHNT and CDR2 as YYREEE (reference sequence). Losses at the gene ends were 3 bases for V and 6 bases for J; bases not matched to a gene: 14. The CDR3 loop reads CASSSTPGTSVAEQYF. As DNA, the CDR3 is TGTGCCAGCAGCTCGACCCCCGGGACTAGTGTTGCCGAGCAGTACTTC.

The V gene is TRBV9, the J gene TRBJ2-2; D perhaps matches TRBD1 (5 bases). The V end was cut by 3 bases, the J end by 2 bases, with 8 bases between. CDR1 and CDR2 (germline): SGDLS, YYNGEE. The CDR3 consists of 14 residues. The CDR3 DNA follows: TGTGCCAGCAGCGGCAGGGAAAACACCGGGGAGCTGTTTTTT. It yields the protein CASSGRENTGELFF.

This chain joins TRBV7-8 and TRBJ2-7, with 8 bases fitting TRBD2. The CDR3 is made up of 16 amino acids. Trimming took 5 bases from V and 0 from J; bases not matched to a gene: 9. CDR1 SGHVS and CDR2 FQNEAQ come from the germline V gene. CDR3 residues: CASSPRLASSSYEQYF. CDR3 DNA: TGTGCCAGCAGCCCAAGACTAGCGAGTAGCTCCTACGAGCAGTACTTC.

On this clone: The same CDR3 is also encoded by other DNA sequences in this sample. The chain employs TRBV5-1 and TRBJ2-1, with TRBD2 matching 9 bases. Per germline, CDR1 SGHRS and CDR2 YFSETQ. V shed 2 bases and J 4 bases; nucleotides not matched to a gene: 4. The CDR3 is 15 amino acids. The CDR3 DNA reads TGCGCCAGCAGCTTACCTAGCGGGGATTACAATGAGCAGTTCTTC. Translated: CASSLPSGDYNEQFF.

This chain connects TRBV10-2 to TRBJ1-4; the match to TRBD1 covers 7 bases. This CDR3 is built from 14 residues. Germline values: CDR1 WSHSY, CDR2 SAAADI. J gave up 3 bases and V 6 bases, and 4 bases lay outside the gene matches. The CDR3 sequence: CASSPGQPNEKLFF. Here the CDR3 DNA reads TGCGCCAGCAGCCCGGGACAGCCTAATGAAAAACTGTTTTTT.

The rearrangement uses TRBV5-1 and TRBJ2-3; D remains ambiguous. CDR3 length: 16 residues. The germline V gene encodes CDR1 SGHRS and CDR2 YFSETQ. V lost 0 bases to trimming and J lost 0 bases, with 11 bases between them. The CDR3: CASSLGVKASTDTQYF. As DNA, the CDR3 is TGCGCCAGCAGCTTGGGGGTAAAGGCTAGCACAGATACGCAGTATTTT.

This clone occurred once. J is TRBJ2-1 and V is TRBV5-1; 15 positions agree with TRBD2. V shed 3 bases, J shed 6 bases, and the junction held 4 bases outside the gene matches. CDR1 is SGHRS and CDR2 is YFSETQ in the germline V gene. This CDR3 is built from 16 residues. The chain's CDR3 is CASSSGLAGGPNEQFF. As DNA, the CDR3 is TGCGCCAGCAGCTCAGGACTAGCGGGAGGGCCCAATGAGCAGTTCTTC.

This rearrangement joins TRBV6-1 to TRBJ1-4; D is undetermined. Germline CDR1 and CDR2: MNHNS and SASEGT. The CDR3 has 14 amino acids. V lost 6 bases to trimming and J lost 2 bases, with 10 bases between them. The CDR3 loop reads CASSSEGTNEKLFF. The CDR3 coding sequence is TGTGCCAGCAGCTCTGAGGGCACTAATGAAAAACTGTTTTTT.

This chain uses TRBV7-6 with TRBJ2-1; 11 bases map to TRBD2. The CDR3 sequence is 20 residues long. With 5 bases clipped from V and 3 bases from J, the junction kept 18 bases outside the gene matches. In germline, CDR1 is SGHVS, CDR2 FNYEAQ. This chain's CDR3 is CASSHIAGGLIKGFYNEQFF. The DNA of the CDR3 is TGTGCCAGCAGCCACATAGCGGGGGGGCTTATTAAAGGGTTCTACAATGAGCAGTTCTTC.

The V and J genes are TRBV7-9 and TRBJ2-3, with no clear D. V was clipped by 2 bases and J by 6 bases, with 12 bases between them. There are 14 residues in the CDR3. Germline V lookup: CDR1 SEHNR, CDR2 FQNEAQ (reference sequence). The CDR3 loop is CASSLNLKADTQYF. The CDR3 DNA sequence: TGTGCCAGCAGCTTAAATCTCAAGGCTGATACGCAGTATTTT.

The rearrangement links TRBV5-1 to TRBJ1-1; unclear D gene. Germline-derived CDR1 and CDR2 are SGHRS and YFSETQ. This CDR3 has 13 residues. Trimming took 1 base from V and 7 from J, leaving 11 bases between them. The CDR3: CASSLTVDIEAFF. The DNA for the CDR3 is TGCGCCAGCAGCTTGACCGTCGACATTGAAGCTTTCTTT.

The V and J genes are TRBV5-3 and TRBJ1-5; possible D gene TRBD1, 5 bases. TRBV5-3 is reported as an ORF; its role is uncertain. The V end lost 2 bases, the J end lost 5 bases, and 17 bases lay between the germline ends. The CDR3 is 16 amino acids. The CDR3 DNA sequence: TGTGCCAGAAGCTTAATGGGGCCCTTAGGGGATCAGCCCCAGCATTTT. This gives the protein CARSLMGPLGDQPQHF.

V and J are TRBV6-1 and TRBJ1-6, with unresolved D. CDR1 MNHNS and CDR2 SASEGT come from the germline V gene. This CDR3 contains 15 residues. V dropped 2 bases and J dropped 17 bases, with 22 bases sitting between them. CDR3 sequence: CASSEIRLLGMSFHF. CDR3 nucleotides: TGTGCCAGCAGTGAAATCCGCCTTCTTGGGATGTCCTTCCACTTT.